Below, 18 T cell receptor beta chains from the same sample are listed, as sequenced in a study of graft-versus-host responses after intestinal transplantation. The method was immunoSEQ multiplex PCR; TCRdb's version includes in-frame clones alone and lacks a portion of them. This sample yields approximately 63,000 clones, of which under 90% are seen a single time; around 1.7% belongs to the top ten. Tissue processing of the graft released intraepithelial and lamina propria lymphocytes from it. Sample: ileum tissue, taken approximately 56 weeks after transplant. The receptors were gathered from a human patient who received an intestinal transplant, so some T cells may come from the graft donor.

The rearrangement links TRBV27 to TRBJ2-3, with D possibly being TRBD2 (5 bases). Deletions cut 0 bases from V and 4 bases from J, with 20 bases between. Per germline, CDR1 MNHEY and CDR2 SMNVEV (reference sequence). The CDR3 runs to 18 residues. This chain's CDR3 is CASSLSGGNGIWADTQYF. CDR3 sequence (DNA): TGTGCCAGCAGTTTATCTGGAGGAAACGGAATTTGGGCAGATACGCAGTATTTT.

The CDR3 sequence is CASTTFELLGQETQYF. In DNA, the CDR3 is TGTGCCAGCACCACTTTTGAGCTTCTAGGCCAAGAGACCCAGTACTTC. V and J are TRBV28 and TRBJ2-5, with D unresolved. Germline CDR1 reads MDHEN; CDR2 reads SYDVKM. Trimming cost V 7 bases and J 1 base, with 19 bases left between them. The CDR3 runs to 16 residues.

The chain has TRBV9 and TRBJ2-4, with 7 bases identical to TRBD2. With V trimmed by 3 bases and J by 6 bases, 6 bases remained unmatched. Germline V gene lookup returns CDR1 SGDLS and CDR2 YYNGEE. CDR3 length: 14 residues. The CDR3 spells CASSAGTTGNIQYF. DNA for the CDR3: TGTGCCAGCAGCGCAGGGACTACGGGAAACATTCAGTACTTC.

This chain joins TRBV28 and TRBJ2-6; D is possibly TRBD2 (6 bases). Germline V gene sequence: CDR1 MDHEN, CDR2 SYDVKM. V lost 6 bases, J lost 13 bases, and 10 bases lay in between. CDR3 size: 11 residues. DNA for the CDR3: TGTGCCAGCAGAGGAGGGGAAGTCCTGACTTTC. Residues: CASRGGEVLTF.

The V and J genes are TRBV28 and TRBJ1-5; D gene ambiguous. This CDR3 is 15 amino acids long. Germline V gives CDR1 MDHEN, CDR2 SYDVKM. The V and J ends lost 6 bases and 0 bases respectively, with 12 bases between them. The CDR3 loop reads CASSPGQDSNQPQHF. CDR3 in DNA: TGTGCCAGCAGCCCCGGGCAGGATAGCAATCAGCCCCAGCATTTT.

The V and J genes are TRBV7-3 and TRBJ1-6; TRBD1 matches 9 bases. The germline CDR1 and CDR2 sequences are SGHTA and FQGTGA. V shed 2 bases, J shed 5 bases, and the junction held 4 bases outside the gene matches. This CDR3 contains 16 residues. This CDR3 is CASSLGTGSHNSPLHF. The CDR3 DNA reads as TGTGCCAGCAGCTTAGGGACAGGGTCCCATAATTCACCCCTCCACTTT.

This chain connects TRBV6-1 to TRBJ2-7, with 9 bases identical to TRBD1. V lost 6 bases and J lost 6; bases outside the gene matches: 0. Germline V gene data show CDR1 as MNHNS and CDR2 as SASEGT. This CDR3 contains 11 residues. Here the CDR3 DNA reads TGTGCCAGCAGGACAGGGGGCGAGCAGTACTTC. Its translation is CASRTGGEQYF.

In DNA, the CDR3 is TGCGCCAGCAGCTTGGAGGGGTCTTACACTGAAGCTTTCTTT. As protein: CASSLEGSYTEAFF. The chain carries TRBV5-1 and TRBJ1-1; D might be TRBD1 (5 bases). The V gene's germline CDR1 is SGHRS and CDR2 YFSETQ. Trimming shortened V by 0 bases and J by 3 bases, and 9 bases separated the two germline ends. The CDR3 has 14 amino acids.

This clone came up once. The genes are TRBV12-5 and TRBJ2-3; D may match TRBD1 or TRBD2 (5 bases each). Deletions cut 7 bases from V and 0 bases from J, with 14 bases between. The germline gives CDR1 LGHNT, CDR2 FRNRAP. The length of the CDR3 is 15 residues. The CDR3 bases are TGTGCTAGTGTTGGGGACGGTCCTAGCACAGATACGCAGTATTTT. The encoded protein is CASVGDGPSTDTQYF. The full variable domain, its missing parts supplied by reference TRBV12-5 and TRBJ2-3, is DARVTQTPRHKVTEMGQEVTMRCQPILGHNTVFWYRQTMMQGLELLAYFRNRAPLDDSGMPKDRFSAEMPDATLATLKIQPSEPRDSAVYFCASVGDGPSTDTQYFGPGTRLTVL.

The chain joins TRBV7-3 to TRBJ2-3; 9 bases are a match to TRBD1. The ends lost 1 base at V and 6 bases at J; junction bases unmatched: 5. Germline V gene lookup returns CDR1 SGHTA and CDR2 FQGTGA. The CDR3 contains 15 residues. CDR3 residues: CASSLSTGGEDTQYF. The CDR3 coding sequence is TGTGCCAGCAGCTTAAGTACAGGGGGCGAGGATACGCAGTATTTT.

V gene TRBV15 combines with J gene TRBJ2-3, with 10 bases identical to TRBD2. J was trimmed by 5 bases and V by 8 bases; bases with no gene match: 4. Germline V gene sequence: CDR1 LNHNV, CDR2 YYDKDF (reference sequence). CDR3 length: 13 residues. For the CDR3, the DNA is TGTGCCACCGCACTAGCGGGGTTAGATACGCAGTATTTT. This gives the protein CATALAGLDTQYF.

As DNA, the CDR3 is TGTGCCAGCAGCGCCCAAGGGGGGCAAGAGACCCAGTACTTC. This sequence encodes CASSAQGGQETQYF. The genes are TRBV7-3 and TRBJ2-5; the D call may be TRBD1 or TRBD2 (6 bases each). V was clipped by 5 bases and J by 2 bases, with 12 bases between them. The germline gives CDR1 SGHTA, CDR2 FQGTGA. The CDR3 sequence is 14 residues long. The variable domain in full, completed from reference TRBV7-3 and TRBJ2-5, reads GAGVSQTPSNKVTEKGKYVELRCDPISGHTALYWYRQSLGQGPEFLIYFQGTGAADDSGLPNDRFFAVRPEGSVSTLKIQRTERGDSAVYLCASSAQGGQETQYFGPGTRLLVL.

The V gene is TRBV7-3, the J gene TRBJ2-2; 8 bases are shared with TRBD2. Germline V CDR1 and CDR2: SGHTA, FQGTGA. This CDR3 comprises 15 residues. V gave up 3 bases and J gave up 4 bases; unmatched junction bases: 4. The CDR3: CASSFSGNGTGELFF. In DNA form, the CDR3 reads TGTGCCAGCAGCTTTAGCGGGAACGGCACCGGGGAGCTGTTTTTT.

The chain employs TRBV6-6 and TRBJ1-1, with 7 bases lining up with TRBD1. The junction had 1 base not matched to a gene; V was cut back by 2 bases and J by 4 bases. The CDR3 contains 13 residues. The germline gives CDR1 MNHNY, CDR2 SVGAGI (reference sequence). The CDR3 DNA is TGTGCCAGCAGTTACAGGGGGCGCACTGAAGCTTTCTTT. Translating gives CASSYRGRTEAFF.

The V gene is TRBV28, the J gene TRBJ2-7; D unclear. The ends were cut back, 2 bases at V and 0 bases at J, with 14 bases in the middle. CDR1 and CDR2 (germline): MDHEN, SYDVKM. CDR3 length: 16 amino acids. CDR3 nucleotides: TGTGCCAGCAGTTTACGGGCTCCCCATAACTCCTACGAGCAGTACTTC. It specifies CASSLRAPHNSYEQYF.

This chain joins TRBV20-1 and TRBJ1-2, with D possibly being TRBD1 (6 bases). Germline assignment: CDR1 DFQATT and CDR2 SNEGSKA (reference sequence). V was clipped by 5 bases and J by 10 bases, with 14 bases between them. This CDR3 has 11 amino acids. The CDR3: CSARTADHYTF. The DNA for the CDR3 is TGCAGTGCTCGGACAGCCGACCACTACACCTTC.

The gene calls are TRBV6-5 and TRBJ1-5; unclear D gene. From germline, CDR1 is MNHEY and CDR2 SVGAGI. The length of the CDR3 is 13 residues. V dropped 5 bases and J dropped 4 bases, with 9 bases sitting between them. CDR3 sequence reads: CASSKTINQPQHF. Here the CDR3 DNA reads TGTGCCAGCAGTAAGACTATAAATCAGCCCCAGCATTTT.

This sequence joins TRBV6-6 and TRBJ2-7, with 7 bases fitting TRBD2. The CDR3 runs 13 residues. The V gene end was trimmed by 6 bases and the J gene end by 2 bases; junction bases not matched to a gene: 4. Germline-derived CDR1 and CDR2 are MNHNY and SVGAGI (reference sequence). As DNA, the CDR3 is TGTGCCAGCAGCCGGAGCGGGACCTACGAGCAGTACTTC. Its translation is CASSRSGTYEQYF.